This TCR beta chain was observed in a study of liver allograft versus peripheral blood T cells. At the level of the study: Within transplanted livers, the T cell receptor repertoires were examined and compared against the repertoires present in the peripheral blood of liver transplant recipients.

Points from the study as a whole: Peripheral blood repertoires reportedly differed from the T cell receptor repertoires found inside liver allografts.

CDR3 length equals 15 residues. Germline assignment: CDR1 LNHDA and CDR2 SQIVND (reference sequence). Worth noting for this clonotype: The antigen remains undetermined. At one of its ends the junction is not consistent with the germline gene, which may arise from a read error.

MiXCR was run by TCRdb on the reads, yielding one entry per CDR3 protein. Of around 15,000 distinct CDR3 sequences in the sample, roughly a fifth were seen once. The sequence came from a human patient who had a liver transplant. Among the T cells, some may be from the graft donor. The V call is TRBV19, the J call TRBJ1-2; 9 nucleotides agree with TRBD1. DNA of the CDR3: TGTCCCAGTACCACACAGGGGGCGCTTGTCCCTGGCTACACCTTC. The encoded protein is CPSTTQGALVPGYTF.